The 10 T cell receptor beta chains below all came from one sample that was sequenced in a study of cytomegalovirus exposure and HLA in healthy donors. The PCR used 60 Vbeta and 13 Jbeta primers. Assay used: immunoSEQ multiplex PCR; TCRdb lists only in-frame clones, some missing. This sample has over 120,000 clones, with about four fifths found just once. Sequencing was carried out using PBMCs. These receptors were collected from a woman between 18 and 29 years old in good health and CMV-seropositive.

In this sample, this clone turned up a few times. The genes are TRBV18 and TRBJ2-7, with a tentative D call TRBD1 (6 bases). Trimming left V 3 bases short and J 5 bases short, with 14 bases between. The length of the CDR3 is 14 residues. Per germline, CDR1 KGHSH and CDR2 LQKENI. The CDR3: CASSPQRDKDEQYF. For the CDR3, the DNA is TGTGCCAGCTCACCTCAAAGGGACAAGGACGAGCAGTACTTC.

The V gene is TRBV6-5, the J gene TRBJ1-2; possible D gene TRBD1, 6 bases. Trimming left V 4 bases short and J 5 bases short, with 20 bases between. CDR3 length: 16 residues. Germline V gene lookup returns CDR1 MNHEY and CDR2 SVGAGI. CDR3 amino acids: CASSSLGGLLLYGYTF. In DNA, the CDR3 is TGTGCCAGCAGTTCATTGGGGGGGCTCCTCTTATATGGCTACACCTTC.

This chain connects TRBV5-1 to TRBJ2-2; 12 bases are shared with TRBD2. J lost 0 bases, V lost 0 bases, and 6 bases had no gene match. The CDR3 is made up of 19 amino acids. CDR1 is SGHRS, CDR2 YFSETQ, per germline. In DNA, the CDR3 is TGCGCCAGCAGCTTGGTCCAACTAGCGGGGGGTTCGAACACCGGGGAGCTGTTTTTT. Its translation is CASSLVQLAGGSNTGELFF.

The chain uses TRBV5-6 and TRBJ1-1, with D tentatively TRBD1 (5 bases). V lost 6 bases, J lost 1 base, and 22 bases lay in between. The CDR3 is 17 amino acids. The germline V gene has CDR1 SGHDT and CDR2 YYEEEE. In DNA, the CDR3 is TGTGCCAGCACTCCCACGGCAGGGAAAGGATGGAACACTGAAGCTTTCTTT. It codes for CASTPTAGKGWNTEAFF.

V and J are TRBV19 and TRBJ2-7; 7 nucleotides match TRBD1. Germline V gene sequence: CDR1 LNHDA, CDR2 SQIVND (reference sequence). CDR3 size: 13 residues. V gave up 6 bases and J gave up 3 bases; unmatched junction bases: 5. The CDR3 reads CASSRDSLYEQYF. CDR3 sequence (DNA): TGTGCCAGTAGCAGGGACAGCCTCTACGAGCAGTACTTC.

The chain recombines TRBV6-6 with TRBJ1-3; D is ambiguous. The CDR3 is 15 residues long. The V end lost 0 bases, the J end lost 0 bases, and 6 bases lay between the germline ends. CDR1 and CDR2 (germline): MNHNY, SVGAGI (reference sequence). The DNA of the CDR3 is TGTGCCAGCAGTTACTCTCTAGCCTCTGGAAACACCATATATTTT. Protein product: CASSYSLASGNTIYF.

This clone appeared a single time. The chain combines TRBV18 with TRBJ1-1; maybe TRBD1 (6 bases). Trimming stripped 1 base from V and 6 bases from J, with 21 bases between. CDR3 length: 17 amino acids. Germline-derived CDR1 and CDR2 are KGHSH and LQKENI. For the CDR3, the DNA is TGTGCCAGCTCACCACTCGATCTGGCAGGGGCTAAGGCTGAAGCTTTCTTT. It is translated as CASSPLDLAGAKAEAFF.

V gene TRBV7-9 combines with J gene TRBJ1-3, with D uncertain. The germline V gene has CDR1 SEHNR and CDR2 FQNEAQ (reference sequence). The CDR3 runs to 13 residues. V shed 5 bases and J shed 2 bases, with 7 bases lying between them. CDR3 DNA: TGTGCCAGCAGCCCCGGAGCTGGAAACACCATATATTTT. Its translation: CASSPGAGNTIYF.

This chain uses TRBV28 with TRBJ1-4; D possibly corresponds to TRBD1 (5 bases). Trimming stripped 6 bases from V and 4 bases from J, with 15 bases between. This CDR3 has 15 residues. Germline V CDR1 and CDR2: MDHEN, SYDVKM. The DNA for the CDR3 is TGTGCCAGCAGACCCCTCGGGGGATTTAATGAAAAACTGTTTTTT. It encodes CASRPLGGFNEKLFF.

This clone was counted once. The chain uses TRBV5-1 and TRBJ1-6; unclear D gene. This CDR3 spans 15 amino acids. CDR1 and CDR2 from the germline V gene are SGHRS and YFSETQ. Trimming took 2 bases from V and 6 from J, leaving 12 bases between them. The CDR3 here is CASSLGLATNSPLHF. CDR3 DNA sequence: TGCGCCAGCAGCTTAGGACTTGCGACTAATTCACCCCTCCACTTT. The whole variable domain, filled in from reference TRBV5-1 and TRBJ1-6, reads KAGVTQTPRYLIKTRGQQVTLSCSPISGHRSVSWYQQTPGQGLQFLFEYFSETQRNKGNFPGRFSGRQFSNSRSEMNVSTLELGDSALYLCASSLGLATNSPLHFGNGTRLTVT.